This T cell receptor beta chain was recorded in a study of CD8+CD57+ T cells in acquired aplastic anemia. Study-wide background: DNA per sorted CD4+ or CD8+ sample ranged about 0.19 to 30 ug, averaging approximately 3.3 ug. An average of about 9.8 million reads for CD4+ cells was obtained from healthy donors.

A remark on this clonotype: Antigen: not known. One end of the junction varies from germline; a read error may be responsible.

The CDR3 sequence is 12 residues long. CDR1 is SGHTA and CDR2 is FQGNSA in the germline V gene. Study-level points and caveats: Patients had roughly 29 CD8+ CDR3 sequences in common with controls (the shared set).

Genomic DNA provided the template from which TCR beta VDJ and CDR3 profiles were obtained. One entry per CDR3 protein results from TCRdb running MiXCR on the reads. The repertoire includes 400,000 to 500,000 distinct CDR3 sequences, approximately 70% of them detected once, and 4% sits in the top ten. This chain uses TRBV7-2 with TRBJ1-2; D might be TRBD1 (5 bases). The sequencing input was sorted CD4+, CD8+, or CD8+CD57+ T cells (not recorded which) from PBMCs. The origin of this receptor is a human donor in good health, serving as a control. CDR3 amino acids: CASSSGTYHYIF. In nucleotides, the CDR3 is TGCGCCAGCAGCTCAGGGACTTATCACTACATCTTC.